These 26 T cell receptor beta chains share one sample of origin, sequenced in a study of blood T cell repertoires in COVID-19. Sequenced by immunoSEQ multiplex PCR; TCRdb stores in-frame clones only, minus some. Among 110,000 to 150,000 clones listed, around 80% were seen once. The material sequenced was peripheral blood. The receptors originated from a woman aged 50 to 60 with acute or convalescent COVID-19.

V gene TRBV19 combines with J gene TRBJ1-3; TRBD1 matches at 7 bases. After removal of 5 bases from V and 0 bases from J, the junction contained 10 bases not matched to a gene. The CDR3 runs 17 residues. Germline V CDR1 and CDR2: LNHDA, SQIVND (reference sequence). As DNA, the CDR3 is TGTGCCAGTAGTCCCGGGACAGAGAGATTCTCTGGAAACACCATATATTTT. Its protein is CASSPGTERFSGNTIYF. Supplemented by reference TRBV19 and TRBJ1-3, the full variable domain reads DGGITQSPKYLFRKEGQNVTLSCEQNLNHDAMYWYRQDPGQGLRLIYYSQIVNDFQKGDIAEGYSVSREKKESFPLTVTSAQKNPTAFYLCASSPGTERFSGNTIYFGEGSWLTVV.

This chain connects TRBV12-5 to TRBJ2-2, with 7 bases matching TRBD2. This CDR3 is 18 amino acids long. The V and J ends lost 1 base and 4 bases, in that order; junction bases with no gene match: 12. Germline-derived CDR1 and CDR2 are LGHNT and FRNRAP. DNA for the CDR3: TGTGCTAGTGGTTTGGCCCCGACGGGGACGGGAGGCACCGGGGAGCTGTTTTTT. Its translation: CASGLAPTGTGGTGELFF.

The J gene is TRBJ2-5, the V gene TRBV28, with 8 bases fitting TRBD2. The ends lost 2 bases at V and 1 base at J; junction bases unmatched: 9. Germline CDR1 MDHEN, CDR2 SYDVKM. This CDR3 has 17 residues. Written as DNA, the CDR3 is TGTGCCAGCAGTTTAGGTTTAGCGGGGCTAACCCAAGAGACCCAGTACTTC. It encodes CASSLGLAGLTQETQYF.

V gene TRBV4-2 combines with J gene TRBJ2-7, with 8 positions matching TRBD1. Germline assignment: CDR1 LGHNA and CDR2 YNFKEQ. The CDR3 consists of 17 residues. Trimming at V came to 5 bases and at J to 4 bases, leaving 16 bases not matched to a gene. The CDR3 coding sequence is TGTGCCAGCAGCGTCAGGCAGGGGGCACGAACCGAGTACGAGCAGTACTTC. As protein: CASSVRQGARTEYEQYF.

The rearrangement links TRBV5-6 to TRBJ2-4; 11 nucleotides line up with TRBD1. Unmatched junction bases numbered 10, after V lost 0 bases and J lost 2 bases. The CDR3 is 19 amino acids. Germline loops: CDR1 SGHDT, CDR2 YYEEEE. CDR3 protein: CASSLAEDRGLATKNIQYF. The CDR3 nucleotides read TGTGCCAGCAGCTTGGCCGAGGACAGGGGGCTTGCGACCAAAAACATTCAGTACTTC. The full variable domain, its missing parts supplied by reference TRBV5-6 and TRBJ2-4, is DAGVTQSPTHLIKTRGQQVTLRCSPKSGHDTVSWYQQALGQGPQFIFQYYEEEERQRGNFPDRFSGHQFPNYSSELNVNALLLGDSALYLCASSLAEDRGLATKNIQYFGAGTRLSVL.

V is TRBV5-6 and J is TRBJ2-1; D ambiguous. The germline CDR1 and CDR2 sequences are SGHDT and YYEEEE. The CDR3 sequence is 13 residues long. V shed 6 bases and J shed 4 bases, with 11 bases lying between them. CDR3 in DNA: TGTGCCAGCACCGAGAGAGGTTACAATGAGCAGTTCTTC. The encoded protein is CASTERGYNEQFF.

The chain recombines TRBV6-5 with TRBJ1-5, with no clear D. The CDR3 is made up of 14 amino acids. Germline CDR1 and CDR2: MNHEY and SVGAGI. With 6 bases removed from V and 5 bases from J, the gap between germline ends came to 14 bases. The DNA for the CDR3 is TGTGCCAGCAGGTCTCCTTCGGGAGATCAGCCCCAGCATTTT. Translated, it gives CASRSPSGDQPQHF.

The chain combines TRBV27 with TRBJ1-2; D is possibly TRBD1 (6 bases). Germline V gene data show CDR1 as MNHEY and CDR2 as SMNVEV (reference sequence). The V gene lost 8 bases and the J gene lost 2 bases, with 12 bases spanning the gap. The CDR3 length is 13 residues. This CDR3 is CASQGQGNYGYTF. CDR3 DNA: TGTGCCAGCCAGGGACAAGGCAACTATGGCTACACCTTC.

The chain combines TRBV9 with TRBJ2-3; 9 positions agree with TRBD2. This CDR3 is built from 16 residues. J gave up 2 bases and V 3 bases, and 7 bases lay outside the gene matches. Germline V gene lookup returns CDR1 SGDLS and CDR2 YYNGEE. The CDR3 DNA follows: TGTGCCAGCAGCGGGCGACTAGCGGAGAACACAGATACGCAGTATTTT. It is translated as CASSGRLAENTDTQYF.

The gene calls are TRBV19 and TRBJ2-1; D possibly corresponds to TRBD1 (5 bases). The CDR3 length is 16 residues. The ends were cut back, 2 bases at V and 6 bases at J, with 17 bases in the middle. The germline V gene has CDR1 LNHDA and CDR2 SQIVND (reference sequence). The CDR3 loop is CASSIIIGYQGNEQFF. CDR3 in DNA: TGTGCCAGTAGTATAATCATAGGGTATCAGGGCAATGAGCAGTTCTTC.

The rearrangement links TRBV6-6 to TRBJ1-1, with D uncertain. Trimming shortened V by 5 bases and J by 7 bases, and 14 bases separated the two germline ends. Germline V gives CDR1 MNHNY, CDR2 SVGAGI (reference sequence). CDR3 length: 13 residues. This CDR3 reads CASSPREESEAFF. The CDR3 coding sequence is TGTGCCAGCAGTCCGAGGGAGGAAAGTGAAGCTTTCTTT.

Here the CDR3 reads CASSFGRDSAEEKLFF. The CDR3 DNA follows: TGCGCCAGCAGCTTCGGCCGGGACAGCGCGGAGGAAAAACTGTTTTTT. The chain employs TRBV5-1 and TRBJ1-4, with TRBD1 matching over 7 bases. Losses at the gene ends were 2 bases for V and 8 bases for J; bases not matched to a gene: 12. This CDR3 is built from 16 residues. Germline CDR1 SGHRS, CDR2 YFSETQ.

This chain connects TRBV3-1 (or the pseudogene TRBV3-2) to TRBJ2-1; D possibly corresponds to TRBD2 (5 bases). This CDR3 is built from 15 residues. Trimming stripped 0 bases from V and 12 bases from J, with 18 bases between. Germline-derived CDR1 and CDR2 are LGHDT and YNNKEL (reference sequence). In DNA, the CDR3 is TGTGCCAGCAGCCAAGATTTCAGGCAGTTTGGAGGGCAGTTCTTC. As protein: CASSQDFRQFGGQFF.

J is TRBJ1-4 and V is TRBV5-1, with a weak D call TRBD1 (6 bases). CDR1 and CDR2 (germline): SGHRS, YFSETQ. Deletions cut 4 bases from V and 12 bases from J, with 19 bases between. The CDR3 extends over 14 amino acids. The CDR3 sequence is CASSPPSVEGELFF. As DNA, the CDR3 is TGCGCCAGCAGCCCGCCGTCGGTTGAGGGGGAACTGTTTTTT.

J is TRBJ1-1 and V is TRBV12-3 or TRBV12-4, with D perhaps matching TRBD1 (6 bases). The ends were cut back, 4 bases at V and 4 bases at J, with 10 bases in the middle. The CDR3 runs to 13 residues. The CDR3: CASSSDRFTEAFF. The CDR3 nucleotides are TGTGCCAGCAGTTCAGACAGGTTCACTGAAGCTTTCTTT.

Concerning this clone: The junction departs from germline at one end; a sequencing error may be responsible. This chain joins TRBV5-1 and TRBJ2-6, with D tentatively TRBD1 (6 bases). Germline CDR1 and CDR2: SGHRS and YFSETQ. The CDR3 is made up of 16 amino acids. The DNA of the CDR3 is TGCGCCGGCAGCTTGAGTGGGACAACCGGGGCCAACGTCCTGACTTTC. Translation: CAGSLSGTTGANVLTF. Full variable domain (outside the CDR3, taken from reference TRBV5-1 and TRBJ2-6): KAGVTQTPRYLIKTRGQQVTLSCSPISGHRSVSWYQQTPGQGLQFLFEYFSETQRNKGNFPGRFSGRQFSNSRSEMNVSTLELGDSALYLCAGSLSGTTGANVLTFGAGSRLTVL.

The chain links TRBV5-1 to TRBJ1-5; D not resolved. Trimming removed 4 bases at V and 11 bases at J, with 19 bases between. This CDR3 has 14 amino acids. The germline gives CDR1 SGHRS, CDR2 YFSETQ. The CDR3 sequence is CASSPSGGSWSQHF. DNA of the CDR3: TGCGCCAGCAGCCCCAGTGGCGGGAGTTGGTCCCAGCATTTT. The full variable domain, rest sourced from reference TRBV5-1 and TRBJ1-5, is KAGVTQTPRYLIKTRGQQVTLSCSPISGHRSVSWYQQTPGQGLQFLFEYFSETQRNKGNFPGRFSGRQFSNSRSEMNVSTLELGDSALYLCASSPSGGSWSQHFGDGTRLSIL.

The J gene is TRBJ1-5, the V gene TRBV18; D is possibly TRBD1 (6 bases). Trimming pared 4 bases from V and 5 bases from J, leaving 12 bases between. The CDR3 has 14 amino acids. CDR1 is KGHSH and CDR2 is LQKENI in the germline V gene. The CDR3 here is CASSQGGDDQPQHF. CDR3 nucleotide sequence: TGTGCCAGCTCACAAGGGGGAGACGATCAGCCCCAGCATTTT.

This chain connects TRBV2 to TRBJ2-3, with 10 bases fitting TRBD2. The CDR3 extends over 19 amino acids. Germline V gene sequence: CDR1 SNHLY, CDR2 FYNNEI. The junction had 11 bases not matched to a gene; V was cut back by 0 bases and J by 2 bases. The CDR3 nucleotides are TGTGCCAGCAGTGAAGCGCTTTGGGCTAGCGGGGGTTTCACAGATACGCAGTATTTT. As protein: CASSEALWASGGFTDTQYF.

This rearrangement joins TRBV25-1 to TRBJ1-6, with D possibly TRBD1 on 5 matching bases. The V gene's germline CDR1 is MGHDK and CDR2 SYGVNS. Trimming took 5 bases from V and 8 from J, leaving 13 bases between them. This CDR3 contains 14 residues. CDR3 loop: CASSQGEIDSPLHF. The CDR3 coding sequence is TGTGCCAGCAGTCAGGGCGAGATCGATTCACCCCTCCACTTT.

The CDR3 protein is CASSTPDRPTGNTIYF. As DNA, the CDR3 is TGTGCCAGTAGTACGCCGGACAGGCCCACTGGAAACACCATATATTTT. This sequence joins TRBV19 and TRBJ1-3; 7 positions agree with TRBD1. Germline V gene data show CDR1 as LNHDA and CDR2 as SQIVND (reference sequence). This CDR3 comprises 16 residues. V lost 4 bases, J lost 2 bases, and 8 bases stayed unmatched.

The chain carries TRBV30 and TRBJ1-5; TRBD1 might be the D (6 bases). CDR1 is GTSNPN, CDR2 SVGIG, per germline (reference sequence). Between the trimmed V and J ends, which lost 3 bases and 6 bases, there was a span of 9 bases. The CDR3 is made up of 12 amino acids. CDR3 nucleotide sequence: TGTGCCTGGAGCCTCAGGGGTCAGCCCCAGCATTTT. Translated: CAWSLRGQPQHF.

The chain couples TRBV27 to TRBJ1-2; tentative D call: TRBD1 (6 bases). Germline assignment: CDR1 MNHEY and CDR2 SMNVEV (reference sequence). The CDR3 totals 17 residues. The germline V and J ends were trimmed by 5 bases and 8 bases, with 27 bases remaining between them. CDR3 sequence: CASSKVWGPGRVEGYTF. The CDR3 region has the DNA TGTGCCAGCAGTAAAGTTTGGGGGCCAGGGAGGGTCGAAGGCTACACCTTC.

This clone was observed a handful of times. The CDR3 sequence: CAISEPDREPAKNIQYF. CDR3 DNA sequence: TGTGCCATCAGTGAGCCTGACAGGGAACCAGCCAAAAACATTCAGTACTTC. The chain carries TRBV10-3 and TRBJ2-4; 7 nucleotides agree with TRBD1. The CDR3 is 17 residues long. CDR1 is ENHRY, CDR2 SYGVKD, per germline. V was clipped by 2 bases and J by 0 bases; unmatched bases: 7.

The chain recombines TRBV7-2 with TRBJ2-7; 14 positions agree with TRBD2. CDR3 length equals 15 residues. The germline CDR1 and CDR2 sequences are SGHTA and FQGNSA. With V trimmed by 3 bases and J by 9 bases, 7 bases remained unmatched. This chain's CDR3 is CASSLTSGGAVVQYF. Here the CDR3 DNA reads TGTGCCAGCAGCTTGACTAGCGGGGGGGCCGTGGTGCAGTACTTC. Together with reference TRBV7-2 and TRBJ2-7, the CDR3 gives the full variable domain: GAGVSQSPSNKVTEKGKDVELRCDPISGHTALYWYRQSLGQGLEFLIYFQGNSAPDKSGLPSDRFSAERTGGSVSTLTIQRTQQEDSAVYLCASSLTSGGAVVQYFGPGTRLTVT.

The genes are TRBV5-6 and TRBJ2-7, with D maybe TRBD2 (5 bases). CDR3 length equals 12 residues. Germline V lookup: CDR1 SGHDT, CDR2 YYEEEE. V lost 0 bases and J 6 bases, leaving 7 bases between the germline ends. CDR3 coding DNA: TGTGCCAGCAGCTTGGCGGCGGGCGAGCAGTACTTC. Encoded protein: CASSLAAGEQYF.